These 19 T cell receptor beta chains were all obtained from the same sample, sequenced in a study of beta chain features in type 1 diabetes. Findings of the study overall: A moderate, significant TCRB CDR3 shortening appeared in type 1 diabetes across four CD4+ subsets.

No antigen is known for these receptors. Expressed TCRB transcripts got sequenced, as all isolated RNA was reverse transcribed. Assay used: immunoSEQ multiplex PCR; TCRdb lists only in-frame clones, some missing. The sample lists 600,000 or so clones; 11% to 15% were seen once. Sequencing was carried out using naive CD4+ T cells from blood. The receptors were gathered from a man between 18 and 35 years old with type 1 diabetes.

This clone was observed a handful of times. The chain joins TRBV19 to TRBJ1-1; 7 bases are shared with TRBD1. Germline V lookup: CDR1 LNHDA, CDR2 SQIVND (reference sequence). This CDR3 is built from 12 residues. V lost 9 bases to trimming and J lost 6 bases; unmatched junction nucleotides: 7. In DNA form, the CDR3 reads TGTGCCAGCACTGGAGACAGGGCTGAAGCTTTCTTT. Translated, it gives CASTGDRAEAFF.

There are a few counts of this clone. The chain uses TRBV5-4 and TRBJ2-6; 8 bases align to TRBD1. V shed 4 bases, J shed 0 bases, and the junction held 9 bases outside the gene matches. The CDR3 contains 18 residues. Germline-derived CDR1 and CDR2 are SGHNT and YYREEE (reference sequence). CDR3 bases: TGTGCCAGCAGCCCGCGAGGACAGGGCGGCTCTGGGGCCAACGTCCTGACTTTC. This encodes CASSPRGQGGSGANVLTF.

The gene calls are TRBV19 and TRBJ2-3; the D gene is possibly TRBD2 (7 bases). Germline V gene lookup returns CDR1 LNHDA and CDR2 SQIVND (reference sequence). Between the trimmed V and J ends, which lost 5 bases and 4 bases, there was a span of 16 bases. The CDR3 has 15 residues. The CDR3 nucleotides read TGTGCCAGTAGTTCGCGGGGGCGCGAGGCAGATACGCAGTATTTT. Its protein is CASSSRGREADTQYF.

This clone was counted only a few times. The V gene is TRBV13, the J gene TRBJ2-5, with D possibly being TRBD1 or TRBD2 (5 bases each). Germline loops: CDR1 PRHDT, CDR2 FYEKMQ (reference sequence). The CDR3 is 14 amino acids. Trimming removed 5 bases from V and 5 bases from J, with 15 bases in between. Here the CDR3 DNA reads TGTGCCAGCAGCCCGGGACGTGAAAGGGAGACCCAGTACTTC. It is translated as CASSPGRERETQYF.

This clone has only a few counts. V usage is TRBV6-5 and J usage is TRBJ2-3; 8 positions agree with TRBD2. Trimming at V came to 2 bases and at J to 1 base, leaving 2 bases not matched to a gene. The CDR3 has 15 amino acids. Germline V gene sequence: CDR1 MNHEY, CDR2 SVGAGI. The CDR3 is CASSYDSGGTDTQYF. CDR3 in DNA: TGTGCCAGCAGTTACGATAGCGGGGGCACAGATACGCAGTATTTT.

This clone was found a few times. This sequence joins TRBV7-2 and TRBJ1-4, with 12 bases fitting TRBD1. The CDR3 spans 17 residues. J gave up 3 bases and V 5 bases, and 7 bases lay outside the gene matches. Germline loops: CDR1 SGHTA, CDR2 FQGNSA. The CDR3 DNA is TGTGCCAGCAGCGTGGGGACAGGGGGCCTAGCTAATGAAAAACTGTTTTTT. It is translated as CASSVGTGGLANEKLFF.

The chain is built from TRBV5-1 and TRBJ1-2; D is possibly TRBD1 (6 bases). The V and J ends lost 2 bases and 3 bases respectively, with 11 bases between them. The CDR3 runs to 14 residues. Germline lookup yields CDR1 SGHRS and CDR2 YFSETQ. The chain's CDR3 is CASSFGTFDYGYTF. The CDR3 region has the DNA TGCGCCAGCAGCTTTGGGACATTCGACTATGGCTACACCTTC.

The rearrangement links TRBV30 to TRBJ1-5; a weak D match, TRBD1 (6 bases). Germline-derived CDR1 and CDR2 are GTSNPN and SVGIG (reference sequence). The V end was cut by 5 bases, the J end by 3 bases, with 17 bases between. CDR3 size: 15 residues. CDR3: CAWSQGHGDNQPQHF. The DNA for the CDR3 is TGTGCCTGGTCCCAGGGACACGGGGACAATCAGCCCCAGCATTTT. Drawing the rest from reference TRBV30 and TRBJ1-5, the complete variable domain is SQTIHQWPATLVQPVGSPLSLECTVEGTSNPNLYWYRQAAGRGLQLLFYSVGIGQISSEVPQNLSASRPQDRQFILSSKKLLLSDSGFYLCAWSQGHGDNQPQHFGDGTRLSIL.

This sequence joins TRBV2 and TRBJ2-1; D is possibly TRBD1 or TRBD2 (5 bases each). Deletions cut 4 bases from V and 7 bases from J, with 8 bases between. There are 12 residues in the CDR3. Germline V CDR1 and CDR2: SNHLY, FYNNEI. The CDR3 protein is CASSGGDNEQFF. CDR3 nucleotides: TGTGCCAGCAGTGGAGGGGATAATGAGCAGTTCTTC.

This clone has more than one count but fewer than ten. The chain uses TRBV27 and TRBJ2-6; weak D call: TRBD1 (5 bases). The CDR3 runs 17 residues. Trimming cost V 2 bases and J 0 bases, with 11 bases left between them. From germline, CDR1 is MNHEY and CDR2 SMNVEV (reference sequence). Here the CDR3 reads CASSLKGFGSGANVLTF. The CDR3 DNA reads TGTGCCAGCAGTTTAAAGGGGTTTGGCTCTGGGGCCAACGTCCTGACTTTC.

This clone was observed a few times. The chain uses TRBV6-5 and TRBJ2-5; the match to TRBD1 covers 9 bases. Germline V gives CDR1 MNHEY, CDR2 SVGAGI. This CDR3 spans 15 amino acids. The junction had 8 bases not matched to a gene; V was cut back by 4 bases and J by 5 bases. CDR3 DNA: TGTGCCAGCAGTTCGGGGGACAGGGTGAGGGAGACCCAGTACTTC. Translating gives CASSSGDRVRETQYF.

This clone appeared a few times. V gene TRBV6-1 combines with J gene TRBJ2-5; TRBD2 is a possible D gene (5 bases). Germline V gene lookup returns CDR1 MNHNS and CDR2 SASEGT. The CDR3 has 14 residues. With 7 bases removed from V and 5 bases from J, the gap between germline ends came to 17 bases. Here the CDR3 DNA reads TGTGCCAGCACCCCGAACGAGGGCCGGGAGACCCAGTACTTC. The encoded protein is CASTPNEGRETQYF.

This chain uses TRBV30 with TRBJ1-4; D remains ambiguous. From germline, CDR1 is GTSNPN and CDR2 SVGIG (reference sequence). Trimming stripped 2 bases from V and 4 bases from J, with 8 bases between. The CDR3 loop spans 13 amino acids. In DNA, the CDR3 is TGTGCCTGGAGTCTACGGATTAATGAAAAACTGTTTTTT. It specifies CAWSLRINEKLFF.

This clone was seen a handful of times. This chain joins TRBV2 and TRBJ1-1; possible D gene TRBD1, 6 bases. Trimming took off 5 bases at V and 3 bases at J, with 16 bases between the two ends. The CDR3 is 15 amino acids. Germline V CDR1 and CDR2: SNHLY, FYNNEI. Here the CDR3 DNA reads TGTGCCAGCAGTCCCTTCCAGGGGATTGACACTGAAGCTTTCTTT. It translates to CASSPFQGIDTEAFF.

This clone was seen more than once but under ten times. V is TRBV7-8 and J is TRBJ2-3; perhaps D is TRBD1 or TRBD2 (5 bases each). Per germline, CDR1 SGHVS and CDR2 FQNEAQ. The V end lost 4 bases, the J end lost 2 bases, and 16 bases lay between the germline ends. The CDR3 spans 16 residues. The CDR3 DNA follows: TGTGCCAGCAGCTCACGGTTCCGGGACCCCACAGATACGCAGTATTTT. This gives the protein CASSSRFRDPTDTQYF.

The genes are TRBV9 and TRBJ1-2; 10 bases align to TRBD1. Germline lookup yields CDR1 SGDLS and CDR2 YYNGEE. Trimming removed 5 bases from V and 7 bases from J; junction bases left unmatched: 17. This CDR3 spans 17 amino acids. CDR3 nucleotide sequence: TGTGCCAGCAGGGAAATGGGACAGGGGACCTTTGGGAGTGGCTACACCTTC. Encoded protein: CASREMGQGTFGSGYTF.

Only a few counts were recorded for this clone. This chain links TRBV30 with TRBJ2-7, with a weak D call TRBD1 (5 bases). The germline V and J ends were trimmed by 3 bases and 0 bases, with 15 bases remaining between them. Per germline, CDR1 GTSNPN and CDR2 SVGIG (reference sequence). This CDR3 is 15 amino acids long. CDR3 DNA sequence: TGTGCCTGGAGCCACCTAGGGGATTACTCCTACGAGCAGTACTTC. Translated: CAWSHLGDYSYEQYF. The full variable domain, with the rest looked up from reference TRBV30 and TRBJ2-7, is SQTIHQWPATLVQPVGSPLSLECTVEGTSNPNLYWYRQAAGRGLQLLFYSVGIGQISSEVPQNLSASRPQDRQFILSSKKLLLSDSGFYLCAWSHLGDYSYEQYFGPGTRLTVT.

CDR3: CASSTGLAGLQETQYF. The CDR3 DNA is TGTGCCAGCAGCACTGGACTAGCGGGGCTTCAAGAGACCCAGTACTTC. V usage is TRBV7-6 and J usage is TRBJ2-5; 12 positions agree with TRBD2. Germline loops: CDR1 SGHVS, CDR2 FNYEAQ. The junction had 6 bases not matched to a gene; V was cut back by 5 bases and J by 2 bases. This CDR3 is built from 16 residues.

This clone was counted between two and nine times. The V and J genes are TRBV7-9 and TRBJ1-6; TRBD1 matches at 7 bases. Trimming at V came to 5 bases and at J to 16 bases, leaving 8 bases not matched to a gene. Germline V lookup: CDR1 SEHNR, CDR2 FQNEAQ (reference sequence). CDR3 length: 12 amino acids. The CDR3 nucleotides are TGTGCCAGCAGCCCAGGGACAGCTAAACTCCACTTT. This encodes CASSPGTAKLHF.